One sample yielded the 32 T cell receptor beta chains listed below, sequenced in a study of T cells in Graves' hyperthyroidism and ophthalmopathy. Amplification yielded TCR beta CDR3 regions, with RNA transcripts as the source. HTBI primers were the set used in a first-round RT-PCR of the TCR CDR3. TCRdb re-derived calls from the multiplex PCR reads in MiXCR, one entry per CDR3 protein. The sample includes under 350,000 distinct CDR3 sequences, less than 15% of them seen just once. Specimen: blood. The receptors come from a woman in her twenties or thirties with Graves' hyperthyroidism that later progressed to Graves' ophthalmopathy.

This clonotype was counted at least ten times. V is TRBV7-2 and J is TRBJ2-3; maybe TRBD1 (5 bases). This CDR3 is built from 15 residues. CDR1 and CDR2 from the germline V gene are SGHTA and FQGNSA. Trimming cost V 1 base and J 6 bases, with 14 bases left between them. CDR3 loop: CASSLVGQGRDTQYF. The CDR3 DNA reads TGTGCCAGCAGCTTAGTGGGGCAGGGCAGGGATACGCAGTATTTT.

The chain employs TRBV3-1 and TRBJ1-2, with 9 bases aligning to TRBD1. With 4 bases clipped from V and 7 bases from J, the junction kept 4 bases outside the gene matches. The CDR3 contains 13 residues. Germline V gene sequence: CDR1 LGHDT, CDR2 YNNKEL (reference sequence). This CDR3 is CASSPRDRVGYTF. The CDR3 DNA reads as TGTGCCAGCAGCCCACGGGACAGGGTTGGCTACACCTTC.

This clonotype was seen more than once but under ten times. The V and J genes are TRBV28 and TRBJ2-1, with 7 bases identical to TRBD2. The CDR3 has 17 residues. After removal of 6 bases from V and 8 bases from J, the junction contained 19 bases not matched to a gene. Germline V gene data show CDR1 as MDHEN and CDR2 as SYDVKM. Here the CDR3 reads CASRPFPLTSRRDEQFF. CDR3 nucleotides: TGTGCCAGCAGACCCTTCCCCCTGACTAGCAGGAGGGATGAGCAGTTCTTC.

This clonotype was detected ten times or more. The V and J genes are TRBV4-3 and TRBJ2-7; no firm D call. Trimming pared 0 bases from V and 0 bases from J, leaving 6 bases between. The germline V gene encodes CDR1 LGHNA and CDR2 YSLEER. This CDR3 contains 14 residues. DNA for the CDR3: TGCGCCAGCAGCCAAGATCCCCGCTCCTACGAGCAGTACTTC. This translates into CASSQDPRSYEQYF.

This clonotype occurred many times. The chain is built from TRBV29-1 and TRBJ1-4, with D possibly TRBD1 on 6 matching bases. The V gene lost 5 bases and the J gene lost 10 bases, with 20 bases spanning the gap. Germline CDR1 and CDR2: SQVTM and ANQGSEA. This CDR3 spans 14 amino acids. CDR3 loop: CSVPQTGRRGKLFF. CDR3 sequence (DNA): TGCAGCGTTCCCCAGACAGGTCGCCGCGGAAAACTGTTTTTT.

This clonotype was counted ten times or more. The rearrangement joins TRBV18 to TRBJ1-1; D perhaps matches TRBD1 (5 bases). Germline assignment: CDR1 KGHSH and CDR2 LQKENI. V was trimmed by 3 bases and J by 5 bases, leaving 10 bases between them. The CDR3 covers 13 residues. In DNA form, the CDR3 reads TGTGCCAGCTCACCGGGGGTTTCGACTGAAGCTTTCTTT. Translation gives CASSPGVSTEAFF.

Ten or more counts support this clonotype. The V gene is TRBV30, the J gene TRBJ1-3; D might be TRBD1 (5 bases). This CDR3 contains 12 residues. V lost 5 bases to trimming and J lost 3 bases, with 8 bases between them. The germline CDR1 and CDR2 sequences are GTSNPN and SVGIG (reference sequence). The CDR3 DNA follows: TGTGCCTGGCAGGGAGGTGGAAACACCATATATTTT. Residues: CAWQGGGNTIYF.

At least ten counts were recorded for this clonotype. The chain couples TRBV30 to TRBJ1-6; D unresolved. The ends were cut back, 1 base at V and 10 bases at J, with 11 bases in the middle. In germline, CDR1 is GTSNPN, CDR2 SVGIG (reference sequence). This CDR3 is 13 amino acids long. CDR3 in amino acids: CAWSEVLGSPLHF. As DNA, the CDR3 is TGTGCCTGGAGTGAAGTCTTGGGATCACCCCTCCACTTT.

This clonotype came up many times. The chain is built from TRBV30 and TRBJ2-7; 7 nucleotides align to TRBD1. This CDR3 has 16 amino acids. Germline trimming cut 0 bases from V and 3 bases from J; bases unmatched to any gene: 11. The V gene's germline CDR1 is GTSNPN and CDR2 SVGIG (reference sequence). The CDR3 DNA reads TGTGCCTGGAGTGTACTTAGACAGGGTGGAAACTACGAGCAGTACTTC. It is translated as CAWSVLRQGGNYEQYF.

The sample holds many counts of this clonotype. The genes are TRBV7-9 and TRBJ2-1, with D unresolved. Between the trimmed V and J ends, which lost 5 bases and 5 bases, there was a span of 10 bases. CDR3 size: 13 residues. Germline V gene sequence: CDR1 SEHNR, CDR2 FQNEAQ (reference sequence). The CDR3 coding sequence is TGTGCCAGCAGCCAGACCCTAGACAATGAGCAGTTCTTC. Encoded protein: CASSQTLDNEQFF.

The table lists this clonotype with a few counts. For the CDR3, the DNA is TGTGCCATCAGCCTTAATATGGGAGAGACCCAGTACTTC. Amino acids: CAISLNMGETQYF. This chain uses TRBV10-3 with TRBJ2-5; D gene unclear. The CDR3 is made up of 13 amino acids. Trimming removed 6 bases at V and 4 bases at J, with 12 bases between. CDR1 ENHRY and CDR2 SYGVKD come from the germline V gene.

In its sample, this clonotype was seen a few times. It may be a read error: a sequence one base away is much more abundant. This chain uses TRBV18 with TRBJ2-7, with D hard to call. Germline V lookup: CDR1 KGHSH, CDR2 LQKENI. V gave up 2 bases and J gave up 7 bases, with 12 bases separating them. The CDR3 spans 13 residues. CDR3 sequence reads: CASSPSRDWEQYF. DNA of the CDR3: TGTGCCAGCTCACCAAGTAGGGATTGGGAGCAGTACTTC. Complete variable domain (other parts from reference TRBV18 and TRBJ2-7): NAGVMQNPRHLVRRRGQEARLRCSPMKGHSHVYWYRQLPEEGLKFMVYLQKENIIDESGMPKERFSAEFPKEGPSILRIQQVVRGDSAAYFCASSPSRDWEQYFGPGTRLTVT.

This clonotype was found once. A much larger clone differs by one base, so this may be a read error. Likely a read error: the CDR3 ends without its conserved phenylalanine or tryptophan. The CDR3 reads CASSLWAGELFL. In DNA form, the CDR3 reads TGTGCCAGCAGTTTATGGGCCGGGGAGCTGTTTCTT. V gene TRBV28 combines with J gene TRBJ2-2, with D uncertain. The germline V gene has CDR1 MDHEN and CDR2 SYDVKM. Between the trimmed V and J ends, which lost 0 bases and 6 bases, there was a span of 2 bases. The CDR3 is made up of 12 amino acids.

There are a few counts of this clonotype. The rearrangement uses TRBV27 and TRBJ1-6; D gene ambiguous. This CDR3 contains 14 residues. The germline gives CDR1 MNHEY, CDR2 SMNVEV (reference sequence). Trimming left V 5 bases short and J 6 bases short, with 11 bases between. CDR3 sequence: CASSQPRLNSPLHF. The CDR3 bases are TGTGCCAGCAGTCAGCCCCGTCTTAATTCACCCCTCCACTTT.

This clonotype occurred many times. The chain links TRBV6-2 or TRBV6-3 to TRBJ2-2, with D perhaps matching TRBD2 (5 bases). The V end lost 2 bases, the J end lost 0 bases, and 7 bases lay between the germline ends. Germline V gene lookup returns CDR1 MNHEY and CDR2 SVGEGT. The CDR3 runs to 15 residues. CDR3 sequence (DNA): TGTGCCAGCAGTTACCCAGCGGCGAACACCGGGGAGCTGTTTTTT. Amino acid sequence: CASSYPAANTGELFF.

This chain connects TRBV4-2 to TRBJ2-5, with 10 bases lining up with TRBD1. Trimming at V came to 3 bases and at J to 3 bases, leaving 7 bases not matched to a gene. Germline CDR1 reads LGHNA; CDR2 reads YNFKEQ. This CDR3 region has 16 residues. CDR3 amino acids: CASSQGQGSSKETQYF. CDR3 nucleotide sequence: TGTGCCAGCAGCCAGGGACAGGGGTCAAGTAAAGAGACCCAGTACTTC.

This clonotype was found a few times. This chain connects TRBV5-6 to TRBJ1-1; D not certain. The CDR3 runs 15 residues. Germline loops: CDR1 SGHDT, CDR2 YYEEEE. The V and J ends lost 4 bases and 4 bases respectively, with 17 bases between them. CDR3 region: CASSGRVSGSTEAFF. CDR3 sequence (DNA): TGTGCCAGCAGCGGACGGGTCTCTGGGAGCACTGAAGCTTTCTTT.

The V gene is TRBV11-2, the J gene TRBJ2-7, with D possibly being TRBD1 (5 bases). The germline V gene has CDR1 SGHAT and CDR2 FQNNGV. V lost 1 base and J 7 bases, leaving 20 bases between the germline ends. The CDR3 sequence is 16 residues long. The CDR3 region has the DNA TGTGCCAGCAGCTTAGTGGTAGGACAATTTTTAGAAGAGCAGTACTTC. It yields the protein CASSLVVGQFLEEQYF.

This clonotype was recorded at least ten times. The chain is built from TRBV7-8 and TRBJ1-2; 7 nucleotides agree with TRBD1. Germline V gene lookup returns CDR1 SGHVS and CDR2 FQNEAQ. Trimming took 3 bases from V and 5 from J; bases not matched to a gene: 9. This CDR3 region has 15 residues. CDR3 nucleotides: TGTGCCAGCAGCTTGGAAAGCGCACAGGGGTATGGCTACACCTTC. This sequence encodes CASSLESAQGYGYTF.

This clonotype showed up many times. This rearrangement joins TRBV11-2 to TRBJ2-1; 9 positions match TRBD2. Germline CDR1 reads SGHAT; CDR2 reads FQNNGV. The CDR3 contains 15 residues. The ends lost 8 bases at V and 7 bases at J; junction bases unmatched: 12. The CDR3 is CASRSLAGALNEQFF. The CDR3, as DNA: TGTGCCAGCCGGTCATTAGCGGGAGCACTAAATGAGCAGTTCTTC.

The chain is built from TRBV5-1 and TRBJ2-2; the match to TRBD2 covers 11 bases. Looked up from germline, CDR1 is SGHRS and CDR2 is YFSETQ. There are 19 residues in the CDR3. V was pared by 5 bases and J by 1 base, with 13 bases of the junction left unmatched. The CDR3 here is CASRGRLAGPQGNTGELFF. The CDR3 DNA is TGCGCCAGCAGGGGCCGACTAGCGGGGCCTCAAGGGAACACCGGGGAGCTGTTTTTT.

The CDR3 region is CASSPSGASGGWETQYF. The CDR3 bases are TGCGCCAGCAGCCCCTCCGGGGCTAGCGGGGGTTGGGAGACCCAGTACTTC. The chain has TRBV4-3 and TRBJ2-5; 10 nucleotides match TRBD2. The germline CDR1 and CDR2 sequences are LGHNA and YSLEER. The CDR3 has 17 residues. Trimming cost V 4 bases and J 5 bases; bases outside gene matches: 13.

This clonotype came up many times. V and J are TRBV2 and TRBJ2-7; TRBD1 matches at 8 bases. This CDR3 has 15 amino acids. V was pared by 8 bases and J by 1 base, with 10 bases of the junction left unmatched. Germline-derived CDR1 and CDR2 are SNHLY and FYNNEI. CDR3 bases: TGTGCCAGCCCAAGCGAGACAGGGGCGTCCTACGAGCAGTACTTC. Its protein product is CASPSETGASYEQYF. Supplemented by reference TRBV2 and TRBJ2-7, the full variable domain reads EPEVTQTPSHQVTQMGQEVILRCVPISNHLYFYWYRQILGQKVEFLVSFYNNEISEKSEIFDDQFSVERPDGSNFTLKIRSTKLEDSAMYFCASPSETGASYEQYFGPGTRLTVT.

This clonotype was observed many times. CDR3 sequence: CATSDFSGYTF. CDR3 DNA sequence: TGTGCCACCAGTGATTTCTCTGGCTACACCTTC. The chain carries TRBV24-1 and TRBJ1-2; D is undetermined. Trimming left V 1 base short and J 7 bases short, with 3 bases between. The germline V gene encodes CDR1 KGHDR and CDR2 SFDVKD. The CDR3 has 11 residues.

The DNA of the CDR3 is TGTGCCAGCAGTTATAGCTCCCTGCAGTCGATCATCGACACCGGGGAGCTGTTTTTT. Its protein is CASSYSSLQSIIDTGELFF. V usage is TRBV6-2 or TRBV6-3 and J usage is TRBJ2-2, with D unclear. The CDR3 spans 19 residues. V lost 3 bases to trimming and J lost 3 bases, with 23 bases between them. Germline CDR1 MNHEY, CDR2 SVGEGT.

Regarding this clonotype: This may come from a read error, since a much larger clone is one base off. Because it lacks the conserved phenylalanine or tryptophan at the end, this CDR3 is likely a read error. The chain combines TRBV5-1 with TRBJ2-3; D is unclear. Germline lookup yields CDR1 SGHRS and CDR2 YFSETQ. V was pared by 0 bases and J by 2 bases, with 10 bases between. This CDR3 comprises 15 residues. CDR3 sequence reads: CASSLVSLDTDTQYS. The DNA of the CDR3 is TGCGCCAGCAGCTTGGTCTCATTAGACACAGATACGCAGTATTCT.

This clonotype showed up many times. The chain links TRBV27 to TRBJ1-1, with D perhaps matching TRBD1 (6 bases). Between the trimmed V and J ends, which lost 8 bases and 5 bases, there was a span of 18 bases. Germline CDR1 and CDR2: MNHEY and SMNVEV (reference sequence). The CDR3 is made up of 14 amino acids. CDR3 sequence reads: CASRSGGLRTEAFF. CDR3 bases: TGTGCCAGCCGGAGCGGGGGGCTGAGGACTGAAGCTTTCTTT.

This clonotype was detected many times. In DNA, the CDR3 is TGTGCCAGTAGTATGCGGCAATACACTGAAGCTTTCTTT. Translating it yields CASSMRQYTEAFF. V and J are TRBV19 and TRBJ1-1; D not resolved. V was cut by 3 bases and J by 3 bases, with 8 bases left in between. The CDR3 is 13 residues long. CDR1 LNHDA and CDR2 SQIVND come from the germline V gene (reference sequence). Using reference TRBV19 and TRBJ1-1 for the parts outside the CDR3, the full variable domain is DGGITQSPKYLFRKEGQNVTLSCEQNLNHDAMYWYRQDPGQGLRLIYYSQIVNDFQKGDIAEGYSVSREKKESFPLTVTSAQKNPTAFYLCASSMRQYTEAFFGQGTRLTVV.

This clonotype was seen at least ten times. The CDR3 sequence: CASSESGKYEQYF. The CDR3 region has the DNA TGTGCCAGCAGTGAATCAGGGAAGTACGAGCAGTACTTC. The J gene is TRBJ2-7, the V gene TRBV2, with D maybe TRBD1 (5 bases). Per the germline V gene, CDR1 is SNHLY and CDR2 is FYNNEI. The CDR3 spans 13 residues. V lost 2 bases and J lost 4, with 9 bases in between.

This clonotype was found many times. J is TRBJ1-1 and V is TRBV30, with D maybe TRBD1 (5 bases). Germline loops: CDR1 GTSNPN, CDR2 SVGIG (reference sequence). CDR3 length equals 12 residues. V was shortened by 0 bases and J by 12 bases, with 14 bases between the two germline ends. The CDR3 reads CAWSVTGAGTFF. CDR3 DNA: TGTGCCTGGAGTGTAACTGGGGCGGGAACTTTCTTT.

Only a few counts were recorded for this clonotype. V and J are TRBV7-9 and TRBJ1-2; D is possibly TRBD1 (6 bases). The V end lost 7 bases, the J end lost 4 bases, and 16 bases lay between the germline ends. From germline, CDR1 is SEHNR and CDR2 FQNEAQ (reference sequence). The CDR3 runs 14 residues. CDR3 amino acids: CASTKPGQGYGYTF. CDR3 DNA sequence: TGTGCCAGCACCAAACCGGGACAAGGCTATGGCTACACCTTC.

This clonotype was found many times. This chain uses TRBV4-2 with TRBJ2-1; D is undetermined. Germline CDR1 and CDR2: LGHNA and YNFKEQ. This CDR3 is built from 12 residues. Trimming cost V 1 base and J 9 bases, with 7 bases left between them. The CDR3 sequence is CASSQAPREQFF. CDR3 in DNA: TGTGCCAGCAGCCAAGCCCCTCGTGAGCAGTTCTTC.